Below, 22 T cell receptor beta chains from the same sample are listed, as sequenced in a study of vaccination and CD4 T cells after COVID-19. With the Oncomine TCR Beta short-read assay, DNA from cultured CD4+ T cells was sequenced. MiXCR, applied by TCRdb to the PCR reads, yields one record per CDR3 protein. The repertoire holds roughly 11,000 distinct CDR3 sequences, over 55% seen once, with under 15% in the top ten. Treatment specified: approximately 11-day PBMC culture with coronavirus spike peptide pools or control peptides (ViraFEST assay). These TCRs' antigens remain unknown. The sample was CD4+ T cells from blood, cultured in vitro. The receptors come from a human donor who had recovered from COVID-19.

Only a few counts were recorded for this clonotype. The rearrangement joins TRBV20-1 to TRBJ2-7; the match to TRBD2 covers 8 bases. The germline V gene encodes CDR1 DFQATT and CDR2 SNEGSKA (reference sequence). The CDR3 runs to 17 residues. Losses at the gene ends were 3 bases for V and 5 bases for J; bases not matched to a gene: 18. In DNA, the CDR3 is TGCAGTGCTAGGTCCCCCGGCGGAGGCGGGAGGTTGAACGAGCAGTACTTC. It translates to CSARSPGGGGRLNEQYF.

The V and J genes are TRBV20-1 and TRBJ2-5; 7 bases are shared with TRBD1. The ends lost 6 bases at V and 2 bases at J; junction bases unmatched: 6. CDR3 length: 13 residues. Germline CDR1 and CDR2: DFQATT and SNEGSKA (reference sequence). The CDR3 DNA follows: TGCAGTGCCCAAAGACAGGGACAAGAGACCCAGTACTTC. Its protein product is CSAQRQGQETQYF.

The rearrangement links TRBV2 to TRBJ1-1; D is unresolved. The CDR3 is 13 residues long. Trimming took off 3 bases at V and 1 base at J, with 6 bases between the two ends. The germline gives CDR1 SNHLY, CDR2 FYNNEI. The CDR3 region is CASSDDGNTEAFF. The CDR3 DNA reads as TGTGCCAGCAGTGATGACGGGAACACTGAAGCTTTCTTT.

This clonotype occurred once. The CDR3 is CASSLEGYSNQPQHF. CDR3 DNA sequence: TGCGCCAGCAGCTTGGAGGGCTATAGCAATCAGCCCCAGCATTTT. The chain recombines TRBV5-1 with TRBJ1-5, with D hard to call. Germline-derived CDR1 and CDR2 are SGHRS and YFSETQ. Trimming stripped 0 bases from V and 0 bases from J, with 7 bases between. The CDR3 sequence is 15 residues long.

The chain uses TRBV19 and TRBJ2-2; perhaps D is TRBD1 or TRBD2 (5 bases each). Trimming removed 1 base at V and 5 bases at J, with 11 bases between. The germline V gene encodes CDR1 LNHDA and CDR2 SQIVND (reference sequence). The CDR3 length is 15 residues. DNA for the CDR3: TGTGCCAGTAGTATAGCCGCCGGGGCGACCGGGGAGCTGTTTTTT. As protein: CASSIAAGATGELFF.

The rearrangement joins TRBV6-5 to TRBJ2-5, with 12 positions matching TRBD2. The germline gives CDR1 MNHEY, CDR2 SVGAGI. There are 15 residues in the CDR3. V lost 3 bases and J lost 12; bases outside the gene matches: 11. The CDR3 sequence: CASSYYRASGRAEYF. The CDR3 DNA follows: TGTGCCAGCAGTTATTACAGGGCTAGCGGGAGGGCTGAGTACTTC.

The gene calls are TRBV6-4 and TRBJ2-3, with unresolved D. The CDR3 contains 13 residues. CDR1 MRHNA and CDR2 SNTAGT come from the germline V gene. Trimming took 2 bases from V and 0 from J, leaving 3 bases between them. CDR3 sequence (DNA): TGTGCCAGCAGTGACGGGAGCACAGATACGCAGTATTTT. Encoded protein: CASSDGSTDTQYF.

The chain has TRBV20-1 and TRBJ2-4; 10 bases match TRBD2. The ends lost 4 bases at V and 11 bases at J; junction bases unmatched: 14. CDR3 length: 15 residues. The germline gives CDR1 DFQATT, CDR2 SNEGSKA (reference sequence). This CDR3 is CSATGALAGAVFQYF. The CDR3 coding sequence is TGCAGTGCTACGGGGGCCCTAGCGGGAGCGGTCTTTCAGTACTTC.

V is TRBV30 and J is TRBJ2-5, with 11 bases that match TRBD2. Germline CDR1 GTSNPN, CDR2 SVGIG (reference sequence). Trimming took 1 base from V and 4 from J; bases not matched to a gene: 2. This CDR3 contains 14 residues. The CDR3 spells CAWSAGLAGETQYF. DNA of the CDR3: TGTGCCTGGAGTGCAGGACTAGCGGGAGAGACCCAGTACTTC.

The rearrangement links TRBV4-3 to TRBJ2-3; D might be TRBD2 (5 bases). The length of the CDR3 is 15 residues. Germline V gene sequence: CDR1 LGHNA, CDR2 YSLEER. V gave up 1 base and J gave up 3 bases, with 11 bases separating them. CDR3 DNA sequence: TGCGCCAGCAGCCAAGCGGAGGAGGTTACAGATACGCAGTATTTT. Protein sequence: CASSQAEEVTDTQYF.

For the CDR3, the DNA is TGCGCCAGCAGCTTTCTTACTAGCGGGAGAGCTGATACGCAGTATTTT. Its translation is CASSFLTSGRADTQYF. The rearrangement joins TRBV5-1 to TRBJ2-3; 11 nucleotides line up with TRBD2. Germline V CDR1 and CDR2: SGHRS, YFSETQ. The CDR3 consists of 16 residues. The trim removed 2 bases at V and 6 bases at J, leaving 8 bases unmatched.

This rearrangement joins TRBV7-9 to TRBJ1-4, with D possibly being TRBD1 (6 bases). Germline CDR1 is SEHNR and CDR2 is FQNEAQ (reference sequence). Trimming cost V 5 bases and J 8 bases, with 9 bases left between them. The CDR3 runs to 12 residues. The CDR3, as DNA: TGTGCCAGCAGCGTCGACAGGGAAAAACTGTTTTTT. Its translation is CASSVDREKLFF.

V and J are TRBV6-2 or TRBV6-3 and TRBJ2-3; D may be TRBD1 (5 bases). This CDR3 region has 15 residues. V lost 8 bases and J 6 bases, leaving 21 bases between the germline ends. CDR1 and CDR2 (germline): MNHEY, SVGEGT. The CDR3 spells CASVDRGGGVDTQYF. CDR3 DNA sequence: TGTGCCAGCGTGGATAGGGGCGGTGGGGTCGATACGCAGTATTTT.

This rearrangement joins TRBV6-1 to TRBJ1-5, with D perhaps TRBD1 (5 bases). The V end was cut by 8 bases, the J end by 5 bases, with 19 bases between. There are 15 residues in the CDR3. Germline CDR1 is MNHNS and CDR2 is SASEGT. CDR3 sequence: CASGARNPRDQPQHF. The CDR3 DNA follows: TGTGCCAGCGGGGCCAGAAACCCACGGGATCAGCCCCAGCATTTT.

This clonotype showed up just a few times. This chain joins TRBV20-1 and TRBJ1-5; D gene ambiguous. The ends were cut back, 3 bases at V and 0 bases at J, with 9 bases in the middle. This CDR3 is built from 14 residues. CDR1 and CDR2 from the germline V gene are DFQATT and SNEGSKA (reference sequence). The CDR3 reads CSASPGDSNQPQHF. The DNA for the CDR3 is TGCAGTGCTAGTCCTGGAGATAGCAATCAGCCCCAGCATTTT.

V and J are TRBV20-1 and TRBJ2-7, with TRBD1 matching 8 bases. After removal of 7 bases from V and 1 base from J, the junction contained 6 bases not matched to a gene. The CDR3 extends over 13 amino acids. In germline, CDR1 is DFQATT, CDR2 SNEGSKA (reference sequence). CDR3: CSVGDRQSYEQYF. CDR3 nucleotide sequence: TGCAGTGTGGGGGACAGGCAATCCTACGAGCAGTACTTC.

This chain joins TRBV2 and TRBJ2-4; D could derive from TRBD1 or TRBD2 (5 bases each). The CDR3 extends over 15 amino acids. Germline-derived CDR1 and CDR2 are SNHLY and FYNNEI. V lost 6 bases and J 5 bases, leaving 17 bases between the germline ends. The CDR3 DNA follows: TGTGCCAGCAGATTACGAGGCCGGGGCGAAAACATTCAGTACTTC. Translated, it gives CASRLRGRGENIQYF.

CDR3 region: CASSMGTIWEQYF. The CDR3 nucleotides read TGTGCCAGCAGCATGGGCACAATCTGGGAGCAGTACTTC. The J gene is TRBJ2-7, the V gene TRBV5-6; D ambiguous. Germline V gene lookup returns CDR1 SGHDT and CDR2 YYEEEE. The CDR3 is 13 amino acids. Trimming pared 4 bases from V and 7 bases from J, leaving 15 bases between. Using reference TRBV5-6 and TRBJ2-7 for the parts outside the CDR3, the full variable domain is DAGVTQSPTHLIKTRGQQVTLRCSPKSGHDTVSWYQQALGQGPQFIFQYYEEEERQRGNFPDRFSGHQFPNYSSELNVNALLLGDSALYLCASSMGTIWEQYFGPGTRLTVT.

This sequence joins TRBV24-1 and TRBJ2-7; D is unresolved. The V end lost 5 bases, the J end lost 3 bases, and 13 bases lay between the germline ends. The CDR3 sequence is 14 residues long. Germline V gene data show CDR1 as KGHDR and CDR2 as SFDVKD. The CDR3 region has the DNA TGTGCCACCAGTGCTCGAGACGGTGGCTACGAGCAGTACTTC. Residues: CATSARDGGYEQYF.

This chain links TRBV4-3 with TRBJ2-3, with D tentatively TRBD2 (6 bases). The germline V gene has CDR1 LGHNA and CDR2 YSLEER. V dropped 1 base and J dropped 5 bases, with 16 bases sitting between them. The length of the CDR3 is 16 residues. This CDR3 is CASSQAGGTQRDTQYF. CDR3 sequence (DNA): TGCGCCAGCAGCCAAGCGGGCGGGACCCAACGAGATACGCAGTATTTT.

The CDR3 loop reads CASSLEWGAGELFF. The CDR3 coding sequence is TGTGCCAGCAGCTTAGAATGGGGGGCCGGGGAGCTGTTTTTT. The chain joins TRBV11-3 to TRBJ2-2, with D maybe TRBD2 (6 bases). Germline V lookup: CDR1 SGHNT, CDR2 YENEEA. Between the trimmed V and J ends, which lost 0 bases and 6 bases, there was a span of 8 bases. The CDR3 has 14 amino acids.

V usage is TRBV6-1 and J usage is TRBJ2-7; D unclear. With 10 bases removed from V and 5 bases from J, the gap between germline ends came to 15 bases. The CDR3 loop spans 12 amino acids. Germline V lookup: CDR1 MNHNS, CDR2 SASEGT. The CDR3 sequence: CATESNQDEQYF. CDR3 DNA sequence: TGTGCCACCGAGAGTAATCAGGACGAGCAGTACTTC.